This entry is about one T cell receptor beta chain. Its antigen is currently unknown. The data were taken from a study of graft-versus-host responses after intestinal transplantation. Study-level information: After anti-thymocyte globulin induction, recipients took tacrolimus and steroids for three to four years. Study findings and constraints: Graft-versus-host to host-versus-graft clonal ratios in allografts were high in patients with graft-donor T cell macrochimerism. Early post-transplant HvG declines tracked with peak circulating GvH clone levels. Recipient marrow contained GvH clones, some of which appeared first in ileum or blood.

V dropped 5 bases and J dropped 1 base, with 8 bases sitting between them. The germline V gene has CDR1 SEHNR and CDR2 FQNEAQ (reference sequence). This CDR3 has 13 amino acids. Clones were read by immunoSEQ multiplex PCR, and TCRdb kept only the in-frame ones, dropping some. Found here are about 120,000 clones, 85% to 95% of them singletons; the top ten hold roughly 1.2%. The specimen was unstimulated CD8+ T cells sorted from spleen or lymph node cells, collected before transplant. This sequence originates from a human donor who was the organ donor for an intestinal transplant. V gene TRBV7-9 combines with J gene TRBJ2-5; D not certain. For the CDR3, the DNA is TGTGCCAGCAGCGCAAATCCCCAAGAGACCCAGTACTTC. Amino acid sequence: CASSANPQETQYF.